This TCR beta chain was obtained from a study of PD-1 blockade in classical Hodgkin lymphoma. Time point given: cycle 4 day 1 (C4D1), after 6 weeks of nivolumab. Each patient's relapse followed autologous stem cell transplantation, and brentuximab vedotin exposure varied. Clones were sequenced by immunoSEQ multiplex PCR, and TCRdb holds only the in-frame ones, with some missing. The sample lists about 64,000 clones, less than 95% occurring once. Findings and caveats of the study: CD8+ TCR diversity did not rise significantly by C4D1, unlike CD4+.

Germline values: CDR1 GTSNPN, CDR2 SVGIG (reference sequence). Trimming took 1 base from V and 8 from J, leaving 17 bases between them. The CDR3 has 14 amino acids. Comments on this clone: The antigen is not known.

The sequenced sample was peripheral blood mononuclear cells (PBMCs), obtained before the fourth cycle of nivolumab. The receptor was isolated from a human donor with classical Hodgkin lymphoma. V is TRBV30 and J is TRBJ1-2; perhaps TRBD1 as D (5 bases). The CDR3, as DNA: TGTGCCTGGAGTGCCCTGTGGGGCGAGACGGGCTACACCTTC. This codes for CAWSALWGETGYTF. The whole variable domain, remainder taken from reference TRBV30 and TRBJ1-2, is SQTIHQWPATLVQPVGSPLSLECTVEGTSNPNLYWYRQAAGRGLQLLFYSVGIGQISSEVPQNLSASRPQDRQFILSSKKLLLSDSGFYLCAWSALWGETGYTFGSGTRLTVV.